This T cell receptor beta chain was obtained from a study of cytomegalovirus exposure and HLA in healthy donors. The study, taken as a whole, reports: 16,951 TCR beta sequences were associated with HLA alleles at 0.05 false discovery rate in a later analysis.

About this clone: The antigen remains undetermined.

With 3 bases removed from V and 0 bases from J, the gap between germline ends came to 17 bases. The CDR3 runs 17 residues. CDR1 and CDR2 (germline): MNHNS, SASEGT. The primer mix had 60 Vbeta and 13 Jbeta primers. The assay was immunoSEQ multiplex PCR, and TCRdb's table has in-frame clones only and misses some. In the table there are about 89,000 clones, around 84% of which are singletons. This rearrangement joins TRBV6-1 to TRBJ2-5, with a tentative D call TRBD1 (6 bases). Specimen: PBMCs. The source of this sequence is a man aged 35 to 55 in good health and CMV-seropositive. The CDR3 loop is CASSDPGQPGDQETQYF. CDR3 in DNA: TGTGCCAGCAGTGACCCAGGACAGCCCGGGGACCAAGAGACCCAGTACTTC.